This T cell receptor beta chain was identified during a study of tissue T cells after allogeneic stem cell transplantation. As for the study in general: Samples with visible lymphocytes on H&E were prioritized for sequencing. Points from the study as a whole: Only a limited share of tissue TCRs appeared in blood or spleen. Sampling depth was limited, and the cohort was small and clinically varied.

In the case of this clone: Its specificity is unknown.

GI sites, liver, skin and spleen were taken after median 9.75 post-mortem hours. Germline assignment: CDR1 SGDLS and CDR2 YYNGEE. There are 13 residues in the CDR3. Trimming took 4 bases from V and 9 from J; bases not matched to a gene: 7. TCRdb keeps only in-frame clones here, not all; method: immunoSEQ multiplex PCR. The top ten hold 20% of the sample, which has 2,000 or so clones, roughly 70% seen once. The material sequenced was tissue from the stomach, taken at autopsy. The receptor was isolated from a female donor older than 55 with lung cancer. V and J are TRBV9 and TRBJ2-4, with TRBD2 matching 7 bases. The CDR3 loop reads CASSFREGSIQYF. The CDR3 bases are TGTGCCAGCAGCTTCAGGGAGGGGAGCATTCAGTACTTC. Drawing the rest from reference TRBV9 and TRBJ2-4, the complete variable domain is DSGVTQTPKHLITATGQRVTLRCSPRSGDLSVYWYQQSLDQGLQFLIQYYNGEERAKGNILERFSAQQFPDLHSELNLSSLELGDSALYFCASSFREGSIQYFGAGTRLSVL.